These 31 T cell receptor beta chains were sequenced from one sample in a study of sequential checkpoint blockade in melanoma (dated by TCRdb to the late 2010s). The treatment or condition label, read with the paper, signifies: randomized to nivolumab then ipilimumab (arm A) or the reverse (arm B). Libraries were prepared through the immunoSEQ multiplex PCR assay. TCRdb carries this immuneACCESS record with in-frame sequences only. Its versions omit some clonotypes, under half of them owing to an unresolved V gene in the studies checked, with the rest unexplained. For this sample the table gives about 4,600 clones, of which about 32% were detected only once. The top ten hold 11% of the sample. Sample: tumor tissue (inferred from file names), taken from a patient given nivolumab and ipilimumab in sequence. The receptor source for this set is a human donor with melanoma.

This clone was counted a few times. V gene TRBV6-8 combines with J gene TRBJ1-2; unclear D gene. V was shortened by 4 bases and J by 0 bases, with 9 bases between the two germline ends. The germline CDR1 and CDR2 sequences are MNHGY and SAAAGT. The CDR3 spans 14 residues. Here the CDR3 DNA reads TGTGCCAGCAGTTTGGCAGCTACTAACTATGGCTACACCTTC. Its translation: CASSLAATNYGYTF.

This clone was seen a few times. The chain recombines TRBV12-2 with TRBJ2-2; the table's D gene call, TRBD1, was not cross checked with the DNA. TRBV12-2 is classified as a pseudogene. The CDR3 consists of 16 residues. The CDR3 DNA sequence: TGTGCAAGTCGCTTAGTCGATGCAGGGGTGACCGGGGAGCTGTTTTTT. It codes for CASRLVDAGVTGELFF.

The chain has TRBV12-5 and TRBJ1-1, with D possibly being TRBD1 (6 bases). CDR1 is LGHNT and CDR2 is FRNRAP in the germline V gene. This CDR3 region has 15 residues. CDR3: CASLIKGKGGTEAFF. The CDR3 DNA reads TGTGCCAGCTTAATCAAAGGCAAGGGGGGCACTGAAGCTTTCTTT.

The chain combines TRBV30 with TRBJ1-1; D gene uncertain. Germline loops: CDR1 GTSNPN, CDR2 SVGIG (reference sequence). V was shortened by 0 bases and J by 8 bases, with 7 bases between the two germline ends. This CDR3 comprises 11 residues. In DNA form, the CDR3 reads TGTGCCTGGAGTGTACGGGAGGAAGCTTTCTTT. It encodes CAWSVREEAFF. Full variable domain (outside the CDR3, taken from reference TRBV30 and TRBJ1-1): SQTIHQWPATLVQPVGSPLSLECTVEGTSNPNLYWYRQAAGRGLQLLFYSVGIGQISSEVPQNLSASRPQDRQFILSSKKLLLSDSGFYLCAWSVREEAFFGQGTRLTVV.

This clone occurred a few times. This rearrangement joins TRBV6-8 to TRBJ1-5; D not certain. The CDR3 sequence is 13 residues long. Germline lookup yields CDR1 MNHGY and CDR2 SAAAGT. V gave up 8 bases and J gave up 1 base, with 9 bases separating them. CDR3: CASGLTSNQPQHF. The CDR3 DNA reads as TGTGCCAGCGGGTTGACAAGCAATCAGCCCCAGCATTTT.

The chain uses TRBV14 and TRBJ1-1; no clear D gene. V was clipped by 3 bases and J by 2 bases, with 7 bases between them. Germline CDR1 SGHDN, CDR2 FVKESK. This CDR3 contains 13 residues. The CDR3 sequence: CASSQGQNTEAFF. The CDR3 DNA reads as TGTGCCAGCAGCCAGGGCCAAAACACTGAAGCTTTCTTT.

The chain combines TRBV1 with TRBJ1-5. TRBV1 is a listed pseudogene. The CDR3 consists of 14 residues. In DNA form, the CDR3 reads TGCGCCACCTCCGACGGGGCGAGCAATCAGCCCCAGCATTTT. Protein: CATSDGASNQPQHF.

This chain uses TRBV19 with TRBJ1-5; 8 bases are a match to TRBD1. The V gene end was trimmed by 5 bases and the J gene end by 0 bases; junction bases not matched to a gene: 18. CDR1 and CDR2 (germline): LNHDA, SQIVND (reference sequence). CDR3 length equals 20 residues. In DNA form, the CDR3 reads TGTGCCAGTAGTGTTCCATTACACCGGGACAGGAGATTTAGCAATCAGCCCCAGCATTTT. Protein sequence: CASSVPLHRDRRFSNQPQHF.

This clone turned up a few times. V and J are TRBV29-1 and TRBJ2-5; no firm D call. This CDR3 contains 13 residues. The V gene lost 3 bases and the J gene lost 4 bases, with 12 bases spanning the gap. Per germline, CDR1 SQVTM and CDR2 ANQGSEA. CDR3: CSVDGPPGETQYF. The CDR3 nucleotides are TGCAGCGTTGATGGACCCCCCGGAGAGACCCAGTACTTC.

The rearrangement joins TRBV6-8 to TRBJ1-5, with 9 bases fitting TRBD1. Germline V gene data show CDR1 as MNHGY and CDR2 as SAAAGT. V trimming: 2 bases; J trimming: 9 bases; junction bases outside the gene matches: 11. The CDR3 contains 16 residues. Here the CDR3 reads CASSYRVQGAGLPQHF. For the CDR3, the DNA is TGTGCCAGCAGTTACCGAGTACAGGGGGCGGGCTTGCCCCAGCATTTT.

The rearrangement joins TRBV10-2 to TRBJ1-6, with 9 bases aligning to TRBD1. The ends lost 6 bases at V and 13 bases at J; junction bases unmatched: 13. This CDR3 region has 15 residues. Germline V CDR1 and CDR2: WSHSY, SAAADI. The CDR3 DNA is TGCGCCAGCAGGCCCCCCGGGACAGGGAATTGGCCCCTCCACTTT. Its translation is CASRPPGTGNWPLHF.

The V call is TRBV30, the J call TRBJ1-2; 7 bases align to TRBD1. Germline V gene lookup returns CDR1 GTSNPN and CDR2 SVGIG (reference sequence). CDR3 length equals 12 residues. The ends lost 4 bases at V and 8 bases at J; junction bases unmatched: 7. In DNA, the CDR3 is TGTGCCTGGACCCCGACAGGGATCGGCTACACCTTC. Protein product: CAWTPTGIGYTF.

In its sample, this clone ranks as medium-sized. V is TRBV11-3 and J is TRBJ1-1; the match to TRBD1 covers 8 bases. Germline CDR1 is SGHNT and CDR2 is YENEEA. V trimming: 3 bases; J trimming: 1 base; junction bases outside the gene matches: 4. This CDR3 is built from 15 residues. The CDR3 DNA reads TGTGCCAGCAGCTTGGCCGGGACAGGGAACACTGAAGCTTTCTTT. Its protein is CASSLAGTGNTEAFF.

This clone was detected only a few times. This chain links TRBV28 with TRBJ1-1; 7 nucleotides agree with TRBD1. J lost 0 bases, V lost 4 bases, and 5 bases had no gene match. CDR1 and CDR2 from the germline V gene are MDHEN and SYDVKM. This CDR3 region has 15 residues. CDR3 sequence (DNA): TGTGCCAGCAGTTATACAGGGGTGATGAACACTGAAGCTTTCTTT. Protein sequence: CASSYTGVMNTEAFF.

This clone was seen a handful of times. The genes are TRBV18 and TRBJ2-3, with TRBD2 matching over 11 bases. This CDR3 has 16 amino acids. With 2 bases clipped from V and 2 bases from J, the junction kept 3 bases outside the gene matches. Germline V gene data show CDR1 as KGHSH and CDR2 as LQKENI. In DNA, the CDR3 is TGTGCCAGCTCACCAATAGCGGGGGGGCCCACAGATACGCAGTATTTT. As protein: CASSPIAGGPTDTQYF. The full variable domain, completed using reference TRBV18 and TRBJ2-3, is NAGVMQNPRHLVRRRGQEARLRCSPMKGHSHVYWYRQLPEEGLKFMVYLQKENIIDESGMPKERFSAEFPKEGPSILRIQQVVRGDSAAYFCASSPIAGGPTDTQYFGPGTRLTVL.

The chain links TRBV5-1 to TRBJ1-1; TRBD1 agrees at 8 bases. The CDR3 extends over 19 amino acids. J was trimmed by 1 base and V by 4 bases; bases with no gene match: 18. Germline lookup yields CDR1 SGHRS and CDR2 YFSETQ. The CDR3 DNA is TGCGCCAGCAGCCGAAGATCGACAGGGGAAATAACTAAGAACACTGAAGCTTTCTTT. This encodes CASSRRSTGEITKNTEAFF.

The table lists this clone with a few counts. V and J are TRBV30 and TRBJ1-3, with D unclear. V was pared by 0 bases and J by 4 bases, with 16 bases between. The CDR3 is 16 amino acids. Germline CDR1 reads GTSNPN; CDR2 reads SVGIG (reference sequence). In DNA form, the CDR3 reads TGTGCCTGGAGTGTTTTCGCAGGAGCCGGGGGAAACACCATATATTTT. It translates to CAWSVFAGAGGNTIYF.

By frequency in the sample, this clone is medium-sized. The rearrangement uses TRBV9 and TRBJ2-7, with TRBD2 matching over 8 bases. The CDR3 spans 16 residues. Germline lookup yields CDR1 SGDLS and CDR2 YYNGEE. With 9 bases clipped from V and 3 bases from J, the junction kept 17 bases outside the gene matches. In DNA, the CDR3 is TGTGCCACATCTAAGGGGCAGCGGGGGTTAAACTACGAGCAGTACTTC. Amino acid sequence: CATSKGQRGLNYEQYF. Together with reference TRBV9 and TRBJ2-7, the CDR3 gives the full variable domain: DSGVTQTPKHLITATGQRVTLRCSPRSGDLSVYWYQQSLDQGLQFLIQYYNGEERAKGNILERFSAQQFPDLHSELNLSSLELGDSALYFCATSKGQRGLNYEQYFGPGTRLTVT.

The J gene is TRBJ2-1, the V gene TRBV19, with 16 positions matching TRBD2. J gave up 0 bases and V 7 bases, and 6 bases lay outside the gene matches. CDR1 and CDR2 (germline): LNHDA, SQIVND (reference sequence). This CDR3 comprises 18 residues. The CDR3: CASTAGLAGGSSYNEQFF. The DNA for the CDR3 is TGTGCCAGTACCGCGGGACTAGCGGGAGGGAGCTCCTACAATGAGCAGTTCTTC.

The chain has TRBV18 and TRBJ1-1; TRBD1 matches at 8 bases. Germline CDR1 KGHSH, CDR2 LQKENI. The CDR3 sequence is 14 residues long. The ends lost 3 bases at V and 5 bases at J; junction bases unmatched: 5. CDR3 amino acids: CASSPGQGWTEAFF. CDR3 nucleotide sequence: TGTGCCAGCTCACCCGGACAGGGATGGACTGAAGCTTTCTTT.

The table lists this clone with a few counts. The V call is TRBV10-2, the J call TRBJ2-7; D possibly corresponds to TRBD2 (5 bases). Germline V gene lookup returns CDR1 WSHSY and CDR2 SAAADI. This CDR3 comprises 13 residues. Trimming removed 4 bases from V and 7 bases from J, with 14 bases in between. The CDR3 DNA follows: TGCGCCAGCAGTGGACGGGCCACTAGTGAGCAGTACTTC. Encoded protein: CASSGRATSEQYF.

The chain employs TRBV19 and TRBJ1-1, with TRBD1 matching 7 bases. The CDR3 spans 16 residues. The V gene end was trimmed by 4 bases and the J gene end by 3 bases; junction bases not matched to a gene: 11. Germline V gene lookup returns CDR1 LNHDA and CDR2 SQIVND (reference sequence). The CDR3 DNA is TGTGCCAGTAGTAACCCCAGACAGGGATGGGACACTGAAGCTTTCTTT. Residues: CASSNPRQGWDTEAFF.

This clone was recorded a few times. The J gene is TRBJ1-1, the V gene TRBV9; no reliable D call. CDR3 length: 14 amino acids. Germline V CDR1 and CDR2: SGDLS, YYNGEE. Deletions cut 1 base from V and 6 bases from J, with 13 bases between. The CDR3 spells CASSVSGGMSEAFF. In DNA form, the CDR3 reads TGTGCCAGCAGCGTATCAGGAGGGATGTCTGAAGCTTTCTTT.

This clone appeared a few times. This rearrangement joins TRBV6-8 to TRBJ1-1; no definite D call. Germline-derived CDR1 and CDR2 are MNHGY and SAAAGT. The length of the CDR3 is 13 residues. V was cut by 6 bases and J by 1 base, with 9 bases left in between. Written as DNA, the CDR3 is TGTGCCAGCAGGAGACCGACGAACACTGAAGCTTTCTTT. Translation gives CASRRPTNTEAFF.

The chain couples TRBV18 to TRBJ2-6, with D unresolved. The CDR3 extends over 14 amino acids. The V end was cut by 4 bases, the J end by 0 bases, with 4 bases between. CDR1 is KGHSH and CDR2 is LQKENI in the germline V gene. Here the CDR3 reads CASSRASGANVLTF. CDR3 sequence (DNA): TGTGCCAGCTCACGCGCCTCTGGGGCCAACGTCCTGACTTTC.

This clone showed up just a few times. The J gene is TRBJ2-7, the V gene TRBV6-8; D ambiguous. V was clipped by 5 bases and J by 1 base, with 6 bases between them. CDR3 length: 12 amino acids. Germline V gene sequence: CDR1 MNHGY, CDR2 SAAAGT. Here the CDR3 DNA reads TGTGCCAGCAGTAAAGGTTCCTACGAGCAGTACTTC. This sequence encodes CASSKGSYEQYF.

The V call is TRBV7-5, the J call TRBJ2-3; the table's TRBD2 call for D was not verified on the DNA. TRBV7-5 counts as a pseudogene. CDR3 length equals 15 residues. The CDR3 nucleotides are TGTGCCAGCAGCTTAGCTAGCGGGGGCACAGATACGCAGTATTTT. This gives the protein CASSLASGGTDTQYF.

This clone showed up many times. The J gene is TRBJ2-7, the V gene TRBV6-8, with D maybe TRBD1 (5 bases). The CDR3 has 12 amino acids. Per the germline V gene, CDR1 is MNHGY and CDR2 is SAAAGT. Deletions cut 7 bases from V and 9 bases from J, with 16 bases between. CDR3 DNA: TGTGCCAGCACCCCCCGCCCGGACACGCAGTACTTC. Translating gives CASTPRPDTQYF.

The CDR3 DNA sequence: TGTGCCAGCAGCCCCACAGGGGGAGATTACAATGAGCAGTTCTTC. Translation gives CASSPTGGDYNEQFF. The rearrangement uses TRBV6-7 and TRBJ2-1; the match to TRBD1 covers 8 bases. TRBV6-7 is labeled an ORF, and its function is uncertain. V lost 6 bases, J lost 4 bases, and 8 bases stayed unmatched. The CDR3 covers 15 residues.

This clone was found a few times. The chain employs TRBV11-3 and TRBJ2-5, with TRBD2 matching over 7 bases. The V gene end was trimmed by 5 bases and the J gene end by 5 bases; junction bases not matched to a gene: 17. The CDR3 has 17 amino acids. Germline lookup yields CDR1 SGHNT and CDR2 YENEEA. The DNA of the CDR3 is TGTGCCAGCAGCGGCGGAAGCGGGGCTGGGATCCGGGAGACCCAGTACTTC. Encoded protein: CASSGGSGAGIRETQYF.

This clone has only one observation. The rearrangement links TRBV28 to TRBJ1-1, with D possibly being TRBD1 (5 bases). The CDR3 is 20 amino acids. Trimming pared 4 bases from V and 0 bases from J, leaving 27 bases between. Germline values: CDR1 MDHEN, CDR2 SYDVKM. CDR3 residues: CASSWDQTQQNNLMNTEAFF. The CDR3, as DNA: TGTGCCAGCAGTTGGGACCAGACGCAGCAAAACAATCTTATGAACACTGAAGCTTTCTTT.